This T cell receptor (beta chain) was captured in a study of T cell responses to AZD1222 COVID-19 vaccine. Study-wide findings and caveats: Nearly half of spike-specific TCRs reportedly target variant regions that are unmutated in the B.1.351 and B.1.1.7 variants. Repertoire sampling occurred only after the peak T cell response. At baseline, seropositivity was found in only a handful of AZD1222 recipients. When two AZD1222 doses had been given, Spike-specific TCR breadth and depth rose.

Assay used: immunoSEQ multiplex PCR; TCRdb lists only in-frame clones, some missing. The sample lists about 220,000 clones, 90% to 95% occurring once. In the case of this clone: The antigen is unknown.

The TCR was taken from an adult in good health. Sequencing was performed on peripheral blood, taken on day 0 of MenACWY control vaccination.

This chain's CDR3 is CASSLTGPNSPLHF. The CDR3 coding sequence is TGTGCCAGCAGCTTAACGGGGCCTAATTCACCCCTCCACTTT. The gene calls are TRBV5-5 and TRBJ1-6, with a tentative D call TRBD1 (5 bases). The CDR3 sequence is 14 residues long. Trimming took 2 bases from V and 6 from J, leaving 9 bases between them. Germline V gene sequence: CDR1 SGHKS, CDR2 YYEKEE (reference sequence).